The 20 T cell receptor beta chains in this list originate from one sample, sequenced in a study of blood T cell repertoires in COVID-19. Repertoires were generated with immunoSEQ multiplex PCR, while TCRdb's copy carries only in-frame clones and drops some. Of approximately 250,000 clones listed, 65% to 90% are singletons. The sequenced sample consisted of PBMCs or T cells enriched from blood (not recorded which). Every receptor here comes from a woman aged 45-60 years with acute COVID-19.

The chain couples TRBV7-2 to TRBJ1-1; D might be TRBD1 (5 bases). V was trimmed by 5 bases and J by 2 bases, leaving 15 bases between them. Germline V gene sequence: CDR1 SGHTA, CDR2 FQGNSA. The CDR3 is 15 residues long. DNA of the CDR3: TGTGCCAGCAGCCCCGTTCATCAGGGTAACACTGAAGCTTTCTTT. The encoded protein is CASSPVHQGNTEAFF.

The chain combines TRBV4-3 with TRBJ2-1; D may be TRBD1 (6 bases). Trimming removed 2 bases at V and 10 bases at J, with 15 bases between. CDR3 length equals 14 residues. Germline V CDR1 and CDR2: LGHNA, YSLEER. The CDR3 spells CASSQQIQGWEQFF. Written as DNA, the CDR3 is TGCGCCAGCAGCCAACAAATACAGGGTTGGGAGCAGTTCTTC.

The chain has TRBV7-2 and TRBJ2-3; 7 bases are a match to TRBD1. The trim removed 5 bases at V and 1 base at J, leaving 6 bases unmatched. This CDR3 has 15 residues. The germline V gene has CDR1 SGHTA and CDR2 FQGNSA. CDR3 DNA sequence: TGTGCCAGCAGCCCCACAGGGGCGGGCACAGATACGCAGTATTTT. Translation: CASSPTGAGTDTQYF.

Concerning this clone itself: The same CDR3 arises from other DNA sequences in this sample as well. The chain recombines TRBV30 with TRBJ1-1, with a tentative D call TRBD1 (5 bases). Deletions cut 2 bases from V and 0 bases from J, with 7 bases between. The CDR3 loop spans 13 amino acids. Germline assignment: CDR1 GTSNPN and CDR2 SVGIG (reference sequence). Here the CDR3 reads CAWSTGVNTEAFF. The CDR3 DNA is TGTGCCTGGAGTACAGGCGTGAACACTGAAGCTTTCTTT.

The chain has TRBV14 and TRBJ2-2; possible D gene TRBD1, 6 bases. V was cut by 0 bases and J by 4 bases, with 9 bases left in between. This CDR3 is 15 amino acids long. Germline V lookup: CDR1 SGHDN, CDR2 FVKESK. The CDR3 sequence: CASSQERTATGELFF. For the CDR3, the DNA is TGTGCCAGCAGCCAAGAGCGGACAGCCACCGGGGAGCTGTTTTTT.

This clone came up once. The genes are TRBV3-1 (or the pseudogene TRBV3-2) and TRBJ2-7; tentatively, D is TRBD1 (5 bases). V dropped 0 bases and J dropped 7 bases, with 13 bases sitting between them. The CDR3 runs to 14 residues. The germline gives CDR1 LGHDT, CDR2 YNNKEL (reference sequence). The DNA for the CDR3 is TGTGCCAGCAGCCAAGAAGGCCCAGGGTGGGAGCAGTACTTC. Residues: CASSQEGPGWEQYF.

The rearrangement joins TRBV7-8 to TRBJ2-1, with TRBD2 matching over 10 bases. The ends lost 4 bases at V and 4 bases at J; junction bases unmatched: 4. The CDR3 consists of 15 residues. Germline loops: CDR1 SGHVS, CDR2 FQNEAQ. In nucleotides, the CDR3 is TGTGCCAGCAGCTATCTAGCGGGAGAGTACAATGAGCAGTTCTTC. This codes for CASSYLAGEYNEQFF.

The chain recombines TRBV5-4 with TRBJ2-3; 11 positions match TRBD2. Per germline, CDR1 SGHNT and CDR2 YYREEE (reference sequence). This CDR3 contains 16 residues. V dropped 1 base and J dropped 0; count of bases not matched to a gene: 1. The CDR3 coding sequence is TGTGCCAGCAGCTTGCGGACTAGCGGGAGCACAGATACGCAGTATTTT. Translating gives CASSLRTSGSTDTQYF.

The CDR3 reads CASSPEAGNQPQHF. CDR3 DNA sequence: TGTGCCAGCTCACCTGAAGCAGGTAATCAGCCCCAGCATTTT. The chain carries TRBV18 and TRBJ1-5; D unclear. CDR3 length equals 14 residues. V was cut by 3 bases and J by 4 bases, with 10 bases left in between. The germline V gene encodes CDR1 KGHSH and CDR2 LQKENI.

The rearrangement uses TRBV9 and TRBJ1-1; the D gene is possibly TRBD1 (6 bases). The CDR3 consists of 14 residues. V was pared by 0 bases and J by 4 bases, with 10 bases between. Per the germline V gene, CDR1 is SGDLS and CDR2 is YYNGEE. In DNA form, the CDR3 reads TGTGCCAGCAGCGTAGACAGGGCGGCCACTGAAGCTTTCTTT. It codes for CASSVDRAATEAFF.

The rearrangement links TRBV12-3 or TRBV12-4 to TRBJ2-3; D is unresolved. V was clipped by 1 base and J by 8 bases, with 7 bases between them. CDR3 length: 12 residues. CDR3 sequence (DNA): TGTGCCAGCAGTTTAGACAGAGCTACGCAGTATTTT. Protein: CASSLDRATQYF.

The chain uses TRBV7-3 and TRBJ2-1; 10 positions match TRBD2. This CDR3 has 14 amino acids. Looked up from germline, CDR1 is SGHTA and CDR2 is FQGTGA. Trimming took 5 bases from V and 9 from J; bases not matched to a gene: 7. For the CDR3, the DNA is TGTGCCAGCAGCCTTAGCGGGGGGCCTGGTGAGCAGTTCTTC. Its translation: CASSLSGGPGEQFF.

J is TRBJ1-1 and V is TRBV7-9, with TRBD1 as a possible D gene (5 bases). Trimming removed 3 bases at V and 1 base at J, with 9 bases between. The CDR3 loop spans 14 amino acids. Germline loops: CDR1 SEHNR, CDR2 FQNEAQ (reference sequence). CDR3 nucleotides: TGTGCCAGCAGCTTCGAAGACAGGAACACTGAAGCTTTCTTT. Protein: CASSFEDRNTEAFF.

The rearrangement uses TRBV5-8 and TRBJ1-6; a possible D gene is TRBD1 (5 bases). The CDR3 has 15 residues. CDR1 SGHTS and CDR2 YDEGEE come from the germline V gene. V was clipped by 0 bases and J by 7 bases, with 11 bases between them. The CDR3 spells CASSLVGGTNSPLHF. The CDR3 DNA sequence: TGTGCCAGCAGCTTGGTTGGAGGGACCAATTCACCCCTCCACTTT.

The V and J genes are TRBV7-9 and TRBJ2-5; D might be TRBD2 (6 bases). The CDR3 covers 14 residues. CDR1 is SEHNR, CDR2 FQNEAQ, per germline (reference sequence). V lost 5 bases, J lost 4 bases, and 14 bases lay in between. This CDR3 reads CASSPGLASETQYF. As DNA, the CDR3 is TGTGCCAGCAGCCCCGGGCTAGCGTCAGAGACCCAGTACTTC.

This clone was recorded only once. The rearrangement joins TRBV9 to TRBJ1-1, with 8 bases lining up with TRBD1. The CDR3 is 14 amino acids. The V segment lost 7 bases and the J segment 0 bases; nucleotides outside the gene matches: 5. Germline-derived CDR1 and CDR2 are SGDLS and YYNGEE. In DNA, the CDR3 is TGTGCCAGCGGTACAGGGGGTTTGAACACTGAAGCTTTCTTT. Residues: CASGTGGLNTEAFF.

The gene calls are TRBV30 and TRBJ2-3, with D possibly TRBD2 on 7 matching bases. Per germline, CDR1 GTSNPN and CDR2 SVGIG (reference sequence). Trimming took off 4 bases at V and 7 bases at J, with 21 bases between the two ends. The CDR3 is made up of 15 amino acids. The CDR3 protein is CAWTERGGLSNTQYF. DNA for the CDR3: TGTGCCTGGACGGAGAGGGGGGGCCTCTCGAATACGCAGTATTTT.

This clone occurred once. The V gene is TRBV7-3, the J gene TRBJ2-6; possibly TRBD1 for D (6 bases). Germline CDR1 SGHTA, CDR2 FQGTGA. V lost 3 bases and J lost 0, with 12 bases in between. This CDR3 contains 17 residues. The chain's CDR3 is CASSLTGSLSGANVLTF. For the CDR3, the DNA is TGTGCCAGCAGCTTGACAGGATCCCTCTCTGGGGCCAACGTCCTGACTTTC.

The V gene is TRBV27, the J gene TRBJ1-5, with D perhaps TRBD1 (6 bases). Germline-derived CDR1 and CDR2 are MNHEY and SMNVEV (reference sequence). V was pared by 8 bases and J by 0 bases, with 11 bases between. This CDR3 has 14 amino acids. The CDR3: CASGRGYSNQPQHF. CDR3 DNA sequence: TGTGCCAGCGGGAGGGGGTATAGCAATCAGCCCCAGCATTTT.

Only a few counts were recorded for this clone. J is TRBJ2-2 and V is TRBV25-1, with D possibly being TRBD2 (6 bases). Per the germline V gene, CDR1 is MGHDK and CDR2 is SYGVNS. The ends were cut back, 3 bases at V and 4 bases at J, with 12 bases in the middle. This CDR3 has 15 amino acids. As DNA, the CDR3 is TGTGCCAGCAGTGATGTCGGGAGCGGCACCGGGGAGCTGTTTTTT. It specifies CASSDVGSGTGELFF.